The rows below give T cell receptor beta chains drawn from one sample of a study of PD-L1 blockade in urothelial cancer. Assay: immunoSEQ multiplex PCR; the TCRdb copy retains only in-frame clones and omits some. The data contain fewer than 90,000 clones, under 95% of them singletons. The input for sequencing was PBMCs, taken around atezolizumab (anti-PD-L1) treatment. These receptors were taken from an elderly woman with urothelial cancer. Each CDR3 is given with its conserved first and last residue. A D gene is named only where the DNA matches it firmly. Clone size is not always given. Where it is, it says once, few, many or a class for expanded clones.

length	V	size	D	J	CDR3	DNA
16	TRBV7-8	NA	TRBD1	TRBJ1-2	CASSPGTGQRGYGYTF	TGTGCCAGCAGCCCGGGGACAGGGCAGCGGGGCTATGGCTACACCTTC
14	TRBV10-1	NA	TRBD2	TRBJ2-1	CASSERRGGNEQFF	TGCGCCAGCAGTGAGAGGAGGGGAGGGAATGAGCAGTTCTTC
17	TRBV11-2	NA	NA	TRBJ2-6	CASSLLLGASGANVLTF	TGTGCCAGCAGTTTACTGCTGGGGGCCTCTGGGGCCAACGTCCTGACTTTC
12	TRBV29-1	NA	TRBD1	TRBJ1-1	CSAQTGLSEAFF	TGCAGCGCGCAGACAGGGTTGTCTGAAGCTTTCTTT
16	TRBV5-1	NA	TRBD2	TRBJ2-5	CASSLRAGGLQETQYF	TGCGCCAGCAGCTTGAGAGCGGGGGGACTCCAAGAGACCCAGTACTTC
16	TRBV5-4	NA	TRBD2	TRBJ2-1	CASSPGTSEQTGGQFF	TGTGCCAGCAGCCCCGGGACTAGCGAACAAACGGGGGGGCAGTTCTTC
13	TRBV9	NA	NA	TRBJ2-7	CASSVDSGYEQYF	TGTGCCAGCAGCGTAGATTCCGGCTACGAGCAGTACTTC
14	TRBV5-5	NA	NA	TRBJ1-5	CASSTDSFNQPQHF	TGTGCCAGCAGCACGGACAGCTTCAATCAGCCCCAGCATTTT
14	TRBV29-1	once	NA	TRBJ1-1	CSVSAGVKSTEAFF	TGCAGCGTGAGCGCGGGGGTGAAGAGCACTGAAGCTTTCTTT
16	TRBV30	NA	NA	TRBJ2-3	CAWTKWQAVSTDTQYF	TGTGCCTGGACCAAATGGCAAGCGGTCAGCACAGATACGCAGTATTTT
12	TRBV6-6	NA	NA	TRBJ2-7	CASSSSTYEQYF	TGTGCCAGCAGTTCCAGTACCTACGAGCAGTACTTC
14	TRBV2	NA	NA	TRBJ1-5	CASNSGASNQPQHF	TGTGCCAGCAACTCGGGAGCTAGCAATCAGCCCCAGCATTTT
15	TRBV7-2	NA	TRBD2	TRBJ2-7	CASSLAGWAGDEQYF	TGTGCCAGCAGCTTAGCGGGTTGGGCGGGAGATGAGCAGTACTTC
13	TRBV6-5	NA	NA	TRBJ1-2	CASRRGGDHGYTF	TGTGCCAGCAGAAGGGGGGGGGATCATGGCTACACCTTC
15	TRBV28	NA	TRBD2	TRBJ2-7	CATLEGTSGAYEQYF	TGTGCCACTTTGGAGGGGACTAGCGGAGCCTACGAGCAGTACTTC
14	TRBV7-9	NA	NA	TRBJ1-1	CASSSRGRNTEAFF	TGTGCCAGCAGCTCCAGGGGTAGGAACACTGAAGCTTTCTTT
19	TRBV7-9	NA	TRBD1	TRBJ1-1	CASSSSRGQGAAWNTEAFF	TGTGCCAGCAGCTCAAGCCGGGGACAGGGGGCAGCATGGAACACTGAAGCTTTCTTT
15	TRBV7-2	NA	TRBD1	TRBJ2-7	CASSPGTGRLYEQYF	TGTGCCAGCAGCCCCGGGACAGGGCGACTCTACGAGCAGTACTTC
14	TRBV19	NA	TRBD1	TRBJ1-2	CASRTDRVSYGYTF	TGTGCCAGTAGGACGGACAGGGTCAGCTATGGCTACACCTTC
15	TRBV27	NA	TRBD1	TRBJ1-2	CASSLGTGSNYGYTF	TGTGCCAGCAGTTTAGGGACAGGGTCTAACTATGGCTACACCTTC
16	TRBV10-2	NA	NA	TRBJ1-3	CASSRARALSGNTIYF	TGCGCCAGCAGTCGGGCGAGGGCTCTCTCTGGAAACACCATATATTTT
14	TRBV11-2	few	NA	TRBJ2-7	CASSLGHPRGEQYF	TGTGCCAGCAGCTTGGGGCATCCTCGCGGCGAGCAGTACTTC
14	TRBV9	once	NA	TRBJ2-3	CASRSGVLTDTQYF	TGTGCCAGCAGGTCGGGGGTCCTCACAGATACGCAGTATTTT
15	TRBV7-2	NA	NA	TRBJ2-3	CASSSVSRVTDTQYF	TGTGCCAGCAGCTCCGTCTCGCGGGTAACAGATACGCAGTATTTT
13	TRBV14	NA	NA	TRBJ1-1	CASKEGGSTEAFF	TGTGCCAGCAAAGAGGGAGGGAGCACTGAAGCTTTCTTT
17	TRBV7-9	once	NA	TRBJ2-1	CASSATKGPRGDNEQFF	TGTGCCAGCAGCGCAACAAAGGGGCCTCGTGGGGACAATGAGCAGTTCTTC
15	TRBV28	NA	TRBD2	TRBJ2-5	CASSSPAGVVETQYF	TGTGCCAGCAGTTCCCCGGCGGGAGTGGTGGAGACCCAGTACTTC
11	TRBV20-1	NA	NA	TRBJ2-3	CSASRVDTQYF	TGCAGTGCTAGCCGTGTAGATACGCAGTATTTT
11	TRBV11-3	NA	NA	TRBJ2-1	CASSLRGEQFF	TGTGCCAGCAGCCTCAGGGGTGAGCAGTTCTTC
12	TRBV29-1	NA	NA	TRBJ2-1	CSASGEYNEQFF	TGCAGCGCCTCAGGGGAGTACAATGAGCAGTTCTTC
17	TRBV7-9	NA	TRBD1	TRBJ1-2	CASSGGVGTGVNYGYTF	TGTGCCAGCAGCGGGGGCGTCGGGACAGGGGTTAACTATGGCTACACCTTC
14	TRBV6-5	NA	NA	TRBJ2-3	CASSYGLGTDTQYF	TGTGCCAGCAGTTACGGACTCGGCACAGATACGCAGTATTTT
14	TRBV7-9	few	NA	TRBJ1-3	CASTPGISGNTIYF	TGTGCCAGCACCCCAGGTATCTCTGGAAACACCATATATTTT
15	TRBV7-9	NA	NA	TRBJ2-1	CASSLGFAEINEQFF	TGTGCCAGCAGCTTAGGTTTTGCAGAAATCAATGAGCAGTTCTTC
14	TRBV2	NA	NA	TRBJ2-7	CASSPDTSSYEQYF	TGTGCCAGCAGTCCGGACACCTCTTCCTACGAGCAGTACTTC
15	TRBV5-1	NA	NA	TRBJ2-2	CASSAGQYNTGELFF	TGCGCCAGCAGCGCGGGACAGTACAACACCGGGGAGCTGTTTTTT
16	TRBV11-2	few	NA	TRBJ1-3	CASSNPRGLSGNTIYF	TGTGCCAGCAGCAACCCCCGGGGTCTTTCTGGAAACACCATATATTTT
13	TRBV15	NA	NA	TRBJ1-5	CATSRDLVQPQHF	TGTGCCACCAGCAGAGATCTTGTCCAGCCCCAGCATTTT
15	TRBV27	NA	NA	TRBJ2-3	CASSLRRGLTDTQYF	TGTGCCAGCAGTCTCCGGAGAGGTCTCACAGATACGCAGTATTTT
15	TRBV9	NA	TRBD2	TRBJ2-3	CASSVAVAGSDTQYF	TGTGCCAGCAGCGTAGCGGTAGCGGGGTCGGATACGCAGTATTTT
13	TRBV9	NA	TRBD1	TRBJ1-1	CASSATGATEAFF	TGTGCCAGCAGCGCCACAGGGGCCACTGAAGCTTTCTTT
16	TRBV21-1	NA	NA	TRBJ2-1	CASSPWVAGLYNEQFF	TGTGCCAGCAGCCCCTGGGTAGCGGGCCTTTACAATGAGCAGTTCTTC
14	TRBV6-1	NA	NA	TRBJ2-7	CASSEGRGVYEQYF	TGTGCCAGCAGTGAAGGGCGCGGGGTCTACGAGCAGTACTTC
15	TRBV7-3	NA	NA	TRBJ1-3	CASSPGIGLGNTIYF	TGTGCCAGCAGCCCCGGGATCGGGCTTGGAAACACCATATATTTT
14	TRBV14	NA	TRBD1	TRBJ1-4	CASSPRTGNEKLFF	TGTGCCAGCAGCCCGAGGACAGGGAACGAAAAACTGTTTTTT
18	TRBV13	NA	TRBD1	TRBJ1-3	CASSLNRDRARSGNTIYF	TGTGCCAGCAGCTTAAACCGGGACAGGGCCAGGTCGGGAAACACCATATATTTT
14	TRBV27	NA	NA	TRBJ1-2	CASSLSGAGQGYTF	TGTGCCAGCAGTTTATCGGGGGCAGGGCAGGGCTACACCTTC
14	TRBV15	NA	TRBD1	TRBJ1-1	CATSETGAYTEAFF	TGTGCCACCAGCGAGACAGGGGCATACACTGAAGCTTTCTTT
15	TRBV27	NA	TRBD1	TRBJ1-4	CASSLSQGWREKLFF	TGTGCCAGCAGTTTATCACAGGGGTGGCGAGAAAAACTGTTTTTT
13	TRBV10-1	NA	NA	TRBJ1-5	CASSELYTQPQHF	TGCGCCAGCAGTGAGTTATACACTCAGCCCCAGCATTTT